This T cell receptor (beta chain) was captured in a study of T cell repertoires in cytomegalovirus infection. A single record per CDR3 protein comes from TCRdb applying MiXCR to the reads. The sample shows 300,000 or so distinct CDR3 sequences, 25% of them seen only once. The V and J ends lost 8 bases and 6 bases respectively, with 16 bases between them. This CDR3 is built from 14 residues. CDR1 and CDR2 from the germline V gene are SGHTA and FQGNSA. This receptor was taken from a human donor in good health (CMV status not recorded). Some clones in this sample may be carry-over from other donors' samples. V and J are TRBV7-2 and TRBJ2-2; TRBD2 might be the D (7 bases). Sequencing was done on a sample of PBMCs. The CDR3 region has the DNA TGTGCCAGCCACTCAGGAGGGGGGGCCGGGGAGCTGTTTTTT. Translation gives CASHSGGGAGELFF.